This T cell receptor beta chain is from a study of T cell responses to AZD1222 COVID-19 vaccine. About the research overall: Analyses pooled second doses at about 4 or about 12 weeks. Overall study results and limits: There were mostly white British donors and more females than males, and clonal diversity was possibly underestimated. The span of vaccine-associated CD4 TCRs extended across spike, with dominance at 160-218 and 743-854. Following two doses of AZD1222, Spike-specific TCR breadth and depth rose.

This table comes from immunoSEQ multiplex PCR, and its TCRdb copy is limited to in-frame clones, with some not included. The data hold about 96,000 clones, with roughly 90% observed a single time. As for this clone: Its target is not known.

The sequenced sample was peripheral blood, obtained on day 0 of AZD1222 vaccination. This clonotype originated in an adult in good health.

This CDR3 reads CASSLAPGGDGETQYF. As DNA, the CDR3 is TGCGCCAGCAGCTTGGCTCCAGGGGGCGACGGGGAGACCCAGTACTTC. This chain connects TRBV5-1 to TRBJ2-5; 8 nucleotides agree with TRBD1. Looked up from germline, CDR1 is SGHRS and CDR2 is YFSETQ. This CDR3 is 16 amino acids long. The trim removed 0 bases at V and 5 bases at J, leaving 9 bases unmatched. The variable domain in full, with the rest retrieved from reference TRBV5-1 and TRBJ2-5, is KAGVTQTPRYLIKTRGQQVTLSCSPISGHRSVSWYQQTPGQGLQFLFEYFSETQRNKGNFPGRFSGRQFSNSRSEMNVSTLELGDSALYLCASSLAPGGDGETQYFGPGTRLLVL.